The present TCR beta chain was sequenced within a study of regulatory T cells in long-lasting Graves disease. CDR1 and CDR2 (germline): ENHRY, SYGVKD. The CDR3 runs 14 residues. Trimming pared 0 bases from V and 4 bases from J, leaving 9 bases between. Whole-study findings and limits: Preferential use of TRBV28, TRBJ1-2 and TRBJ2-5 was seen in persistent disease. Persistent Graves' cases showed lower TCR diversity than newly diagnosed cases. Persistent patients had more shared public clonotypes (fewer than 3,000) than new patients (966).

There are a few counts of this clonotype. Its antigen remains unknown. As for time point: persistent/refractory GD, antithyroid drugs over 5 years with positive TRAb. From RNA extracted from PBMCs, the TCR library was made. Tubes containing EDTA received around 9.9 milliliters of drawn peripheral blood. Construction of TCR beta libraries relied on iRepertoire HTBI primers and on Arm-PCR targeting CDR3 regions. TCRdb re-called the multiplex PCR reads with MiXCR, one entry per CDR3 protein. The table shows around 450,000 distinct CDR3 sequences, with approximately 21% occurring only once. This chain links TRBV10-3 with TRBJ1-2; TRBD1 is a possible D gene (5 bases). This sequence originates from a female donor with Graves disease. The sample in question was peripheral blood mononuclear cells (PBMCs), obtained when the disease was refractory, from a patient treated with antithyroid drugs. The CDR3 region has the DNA TGTGCCATCAGTGAGTCGACAGAATTCTATGGCTACACCTTC. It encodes CAISESTEFYGYTF.